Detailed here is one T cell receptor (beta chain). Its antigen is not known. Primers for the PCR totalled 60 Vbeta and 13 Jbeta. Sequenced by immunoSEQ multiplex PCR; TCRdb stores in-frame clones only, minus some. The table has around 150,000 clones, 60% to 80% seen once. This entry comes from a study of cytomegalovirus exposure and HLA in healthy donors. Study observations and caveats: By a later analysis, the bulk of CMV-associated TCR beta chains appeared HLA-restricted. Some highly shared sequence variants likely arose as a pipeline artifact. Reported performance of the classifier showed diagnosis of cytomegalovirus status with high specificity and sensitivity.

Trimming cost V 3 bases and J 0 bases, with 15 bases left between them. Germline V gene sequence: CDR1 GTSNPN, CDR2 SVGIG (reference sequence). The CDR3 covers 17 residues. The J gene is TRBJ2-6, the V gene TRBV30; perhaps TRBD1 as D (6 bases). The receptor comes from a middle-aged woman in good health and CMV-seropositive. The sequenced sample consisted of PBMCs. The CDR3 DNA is TGTGCCTGGAGCATAACAGGGAGCCTCTCTGGGGCCAACGTCCTGACTTTC. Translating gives CAWSITGSLSGANVLTF.